The subject of this entry is one T cell receptor beta chain. Its antigen is unknown. The data derive from a study of T cell responses to AZD1222 COVID-19 vaccine. TCRdb's copy holds only in-frame clones and misses some; the assay was immunoSEQ multiplex PCR. Here the sample spans roughly 90,000 clones, 80% to 90% being singletons. Study results and limitations: Baseline serology detected seropositivity in only a handful of AZD1222 recipients.

The source material was peripheral blood, sampled on day 0 of AZD1222 vaccination. This TCR was recovered from an adult in good health.

The CDR3 DNA follows: TGTGCCAGTAGTACCCGACAGGCCCCGCGAACTGGCTACACCTTC. It translates to CASSTRQAPRTGYTF. The chain joins TRBV19 to TRBJ1-2, with a tentative D call TRBD1 (6 bases). Germline values: CDR1 LNHDA, CDR2 SQIVND (reference sequence). The CDR3 spans 15 residues. V lost 4 bases, J lost 7 bases, and 19 bases lay in between.